The 3 T cell receptor beta chains below were found in one sample sequenced in a study of response to subunit inactivated influenza vaccine. Via MiXCR, TCRdb re-called the RT-PCR reads, giving one row per CDR3 protein. Here the sample spans approximately 530,000 distinct CDR3 sequences, 10% to 15% being singletons. This material consisted of PBMCs from blood, taken more than 35 days after vaccination. The receptors shown here come from a man over 45 who received an inactivated influenza vaccine.

This clonotype has just a few counts. This chain connects TRBV20-1 to TRBJ2-4; 7 nucleotides line up with TRBD1. V was clipped by 1 base and J by 4 bases; unmatched bases: 7. Per germline, CDR1 DFQATT and CDR2 SNEGSKA (reference sequence). CDR3 length equals 15 residues. The CDR3 bases are TGCAGTGCTAGAGTCAGGGGGAGTCGTAAAAACATTCAGTACTTC. Its translation is CSARVRGSRKNIQYF.

The table lists this clonotype with many counts. The J gene is TRBJ1-5, the V gene TRBV10-3; D is uncertain. The CDR3 extends over 14 amino acids. Trimming removed 0 bases at V and 4 bases at J, with 7 bases between. Germline V gene lookup returns CDR1 ENHRY and CDR2 SYGVKD. The CDR3 nucleotides read TGTGCCATCAGTGAGTCTACTGTAAATCAGCCCCAGCATTTT. Amino acids: CAISESTVNQPQHF.

In its sample, this clonotype was seen many times. This sequence joins TRBV7-9 and TRBJ1-1; D is uncertain. This CDR3 comprises 12 residues. V shed 6 bases and J shed 1 base, with 6 bases lying between them. Germline CDR1 SEHNR, CDR2 FQNEAQ (reference sequence). CDR3 loop: CASSDWNTEAFF. For the CDR3, the DNA is TGTGCCAGCAGTGACTGGAACACTGAAGCTTTCTTT.